These 9 T cell receptor beta chains share one sample of origin, sequenced in a study of post-analysis software for immune sequencing data. Unique molecular identifiers tagged the TCR beta cDNA libraries. TCRdb reprocessed the PCR reads via MiXCR and lists one record per CDR3 protein. This repertoire shows 430,000 or so distinct CDR3 sequences, about 40% found once; its top ten account for 7.6%. Findings and caveats of the study: Roughly 5 TRBV segments occurring more often in patients than controls included TRBV5-6, TRBV5-1 and TRBV20-1.

Their antigen targets remain unknown. The sequenced sample consisted of blood. Source of these receptors: a girl aged 2-10 years with multiple sclerosis.

This clonotype turned up a few times. The chain carries TRBV12-3 or TRBV12-4 and TRBJ2-7; maybe TRBD2 (5 bases). V lost 6 bases and J lost 7, with 10 bases in between. This CDR3 has 11 residues. The CDR3 nucleotides are TGTGCCAGCAGCGGGAAGTATGAGCAGTACTTC. It codes for CASSGKYEQYF.

V is TRBV25-1 and J is TRBJ1-6; the match to TRBD1 covers 10 bases. This CDR3 comprises 15 residues. The V gene's germline CDR1 is MGHDK and CDR2 SYGVNS. V was clipped by 4 bases and J by 10 bases; unmatched bases: 7. This chain's CDR3 is CASSARDRGSSPLHF. In DNA, the CDR3 is TGTGCCAGCAGTGCCCGGGACAGGGGATCCTCACCCCTCCACTTT.

This clonotype was found a few times. The CDR3 coding sequence is TGCGCCAGCAGCAAGATACCGGGACAGGACTCACGCGAGACCCAGTACTTC. Its protein product is CASSKIPGQDSRETQYF. The V call is TRBV5-1, the J call TRBJ2-5, with 8 bases that match TRBD1. Germline-derived CDR1 and CDR2 are SGHRS and YFSETQ. Trimming took 4 bases from V and 5 from J; bases not matched to a gene: 16. This CDR3 comprises 17 residues.

V and J are TRBV28 and TRBJ2-7; TRBD2 matches at 10 bases. Germline-derived CDR1 and CDR2 are MDHEN and SYDVKM. V lost 5 bases, J lost 7 bases, and 8 bases stayed unmatched. This CDR3 has 14 residues. In nucleotides, the CDR3 is TGTGCCAGCAGTGAACTAGCGGGGAGAGGTGAGCAGTACTTC. Translation: CASSELAGRGEQYF.

J is TRBJ1-5 and V is TRBV6-1; TRBD1 matches at 8 bases. Trimming took 5 bases from V and 2 from J; bases not matched to a gene: 8. CDR1 is MNHNS and CDR2 is SASEGT in the germline V gene. CDR3 length: 16 residues. The CDR3 DNA sequence: TGTGCCAGCAGTAACGGACAGGGTCGGGGCAATCAGCCCCAGCATTTT. This gives the protein CASSNGQGRGNQPQHF.

The genes are TRBV4-2 and TRBJ2-1; TRBD1 is a possible D gene (7 bases). The J call may be incorrect, as the DNA end agrees better with TRBJ2-7. The CDR3 sequence is 10 residues long. Germline V gene data show CDR1 as LGHNA and CDR2 as YNFKEQ. The CDR3 region is CRRGPDEQYF. The DNA of the CDR3 is TGTAGGAGGGGGCCGGACGAGCAGTACTTC.

This clonotype came up a few times. The chain is built from TRBV4-1 and TRBJ1-2; D is undetermined. V was clipped by 3 bases and J by 8 bases, with 13 bases between them. Per the germline V gene, CDR1 is MGHRA and CDR2 is YSYEKL. This CDR3 is built from 13 residues. The CDR3 protein is CASSHDLNGGYTF. The CDR3 bases are TGCGCCAGCAGCCATGACTTGAATGGAGGCTACACCTTC.

This clonotype was seen a few times. This rearrangement joins TRBV4-1 to TRBJ1-4; D is undetermined. The V gene lost 2 bases and the J gene lost 5 bases, with 9 bases spanning the gap. This CDR3 is built from 14 residues. CDR1 MGHRA and CDR2 YSYEKL come from the germline V gene. Here the CDR3 reads CASSQIPENEKLFF. The CDR3 nucleotides are TGCGCCAGCAGCCAAATCCCCGAGAATGAAAAACTGTTTTTT.

This chain joins TRBV5-1 and TRBJ2-1; no firm D call. V was cut by 0 bases and J by 7 bases, with 8 bases left in between. From germline, CDR1 is SGHRS and CDR2 YFSETQ. This CDR3 has 13 amino acids. The CDR3 bases are TGCGCCAGCAGCTTGGGATCGAGTAATGAGCAGTTCTTC. Translation: CASSLGSSNEQFF.